The sequence of this TCR beta chain was determined in a study of T-cell reconstitution after alpha-beta-depleted transplantation in children. Study-wide results and caveats: When one year had passed after transplant, most T-cell counts and diversity came from newly produced T cells. Reportedly, alpha-beta T cells present about two months post-transplant originated from several hundred expanded clones of graft origin.

This clonotype was counted a few times. Its specificity is not known. Preparation of the TCRbeta library used unique molecular identifiers. In TCRdb, the PCR reads were re-called with MiXCR into one record per CDR3 protein. This sample has 780,000 or so distinct CDR3 sequences, with 15% to 20% found just once. The sequences come from PBMCs, mostly from graft donor cells, collected 360 days after TCRalphabeta/CD19-depleted stem cell transplant. The sequence was collected from a male patient under 18 who had a stem cell transplant for acute lymphoblastic leukemia, so the T cells may come from the graft donor.

DNA for the CDR3: TGTGCCAGCAGCGTAGGTCGGGGGGCCTACGAGCAGTACTTC. Translated, it gives CASSVGRGAYEQYF. The rearrangement joins TRBV9 to TRBJ2-7; 7 nucleotides match TRBD2. The CDR3 covers 14 residues. Germline V gives CDR1 SGDLS, CDR2 YYNGEE. After removal of 0 bases from V and 2 bases from J, the junction contained 2 bases not matched to a gene.